The rows below give T cell receptor beta chains drawn from one sample of a study of immune cell composition in non-small cell lung cancer. Libraries were prepared by immunoSEQ multiplex PCR; TCRdb keeps only in-frame clonotypes and omits some of them. The sample records about 2,100 clones, 75% to 85% being singletons. Sequencing was carried out using lung tumor tissue. All receptors come from a human donor with non-small cell lung cancer. CDR3s include the opening cysteine and the closing phenylalanine or tryptophan. Fields, in order: clone size, J gene, V gene, D gene, CDR3 protein, CDR3 DNA. The D gene is left open where the match is weak. Size values are once, few and many counts, or a class for expanded clones, and some rows have none.

abundance: -; j_gene: TRBJ2-3; v_gene: TRBV27; d_gene: TRBD2; CDR3aa: CASSLGRGTDTQYF; CDR3nt: TGTGCCAGCAGTTTAGGGAGGGGCACAGATACGCAGTATTTT
abundance: -; j_gene: TRBJ1-2; v_gene: TRBV29-1; d_gene: -; CDR3aa: CSVEDPGHLNYGYTF; CDR3nt: TGCAGCGTTGAAGATCCGGGACATCTTAACTATGGCTACACCTTC
abundance: -; j_gene: TRBJ2-7; v_gene: TRBV15; d_gene: -; CDR3aa: CATSRDWEAGEQYF; CDR3nt: TGTGCCACCAGCAGAGATTGGGAAGCGGGCGAGCAGTACTTC
abundance: few; j_gene: TRBJ1-6; v_gene: TRBV5-1; d_gene: -; CDR3aa: CASTLTAGAGSPLHF; CDR3nt: TGCGCCAGCACCCTCACGGCAGGGGCTGGGTCACCCCTCCACTTT
abundance: -; j_gene: TRBJ2-5; v_gene: TRBV20-1; d_gene: -; CDR3aa: CSALTQETQYF; CDR3nt: TGCAGTGCCCTTACTCAAGAGACCCAGTACTTC
abundance: -; j_gene: TRBJ2-2; v_gene: TRBV9; d_gene: TRBD1; CDR3aa: CASSVQTGGNTGELFF; CDR3nt: TGTGCCAGCAGCGTCCAGACAGGGGGTAACACCGGGGAGCTGTTTTTT
abundance: -; j_gene: TRBJ2-2; v_gene: TRBV7-6; d_gene: -; CDR3aa: CASSARTVPGELFF; CDR3nt: TGTGCCAGCAGCGCCCGGACAGTCCCTGGGGAGCTGTTTTTT
abundance: -; j_gene: TRBJ2-1; v_gene: TRBV10-1; d_gene: TRBD2; CDR3aa: CASSGGRGVTYNEQFF; CDR3nt: TGCGCCAGCTCCGGGGGACGGGGGGTCACCTACAATGAGCAGTTCTTC
abundance: -; j_gene: TRBJ1-2; v_gene: TRBV28; d_gene: -; CDR3aa: CASILAGQTYGYTF; CDR3nt: TGTGCCAGCATCTTAGCCGGACAGACCTATGGCTACACCTTC
abundance: few; j_gene: TRBJ2-7; v_gene: TRBV5-8; d_gene: -; CDR3aa: CASDATSSYEQYF; CDR3nt: TGTGCCAGCGACGCGACAAGCTCCTACGAGCAGTACTTC
abundance: -; j_gene: TRBJ2-7; v_gene: TRBV5-1; d_gene: TRBD2; CDR3aa: CASSPTESGAGEQYF; CDR3nt: TGCGCCAGCAGCCCCACGGAAAGCGGGGCAGGCGAGCAGTACTTC
abundance: -; j_gene: TRBJ2-1; v_gene: TRBV5-1; d_gene: TRBD1; CDR3aa: CASSAGTGYNEQFF; CDR3nt: TGCGCCAGCAGCGCCGGGACAGGATACAATGAGCAGTTCTTC
abundance: -; j_gene: TRBJ2-7; v_gene: TRBV27; d_gene: TRBD2; CDR3aa: CASSFGSGRVPYEQYF; CDR3nt: TGTGCCAGCAGTTTTGGTAGCGGGAGGGTCCCCTACGAGCAGTACTTC
abundance: -; j_gene: TRBJ2-5; v_gene: TRBV6-1; d_gene: TRBD2; CDR3aa: CASSVGLAGSQETQYF; CDR3nt: TGTGCCAGCAGTGTCGGACTAGCGGGAAGCCAAGAGACCCAGTACTTC
abundance: once; j_gene: TRBJ2-7; v_gene: TRBV6-1; d_gene: -; CDR3aa: CASSAGVSYHEQYF; CDR3nt: TGTGCCAGCAGTGCAGGGGTATCGTATCACGAGCAGTACTTC
abundance: -; j_gene: TRBJ1-1; v_gene: TRBV19; d_gene: -; CDR3aa: CASSRGDTEAFF; CDR3nt: TGTGCCAGTAGTAGGGGGGACACTGAAGCTTTCTTT
abundance: -; j_gene: TRBJ2-3; v_gene: TRBV10-2; d_gene: TRBD1; CDR3aa: CASSEPSDRVRTDTQYF; CDR3nt: TGCGCCAGCAGTGAGCCTTCGGACAGGGTGAGGACAGATACGCAGTATTTT
abundance: -; j_gene: TRBJ2-1; v_gene: TRBV19; d_gene: TRBD2; CDR3aa: CAASPGAGVSGEQFF; CDR3nt: TGTGCCGCTAGCCCGGGCGCGGGAGTATCGGGTGAGCAGTTCTTC
abundance: -; j_gene: TRBJ2-3; v_gene: TRBV5-4; d_gene: -; CDR3aa: CASSPRLGTDTQYF; CDR3nt: TGTGCCAGCAGCCCGAGACTAGGAACAGATACGCAGTATTTT
abundance: few; j_gene: TRBJ2-7; v_gene: TRBV19; d_gene: TRBD1; CDR3aa: CASSRGQGAGEQYF; CDR3nt: TGTGCCAGTAGTAGGGGACAGGGGGCCGGCGAGCAGTACTTC
abundance: -; j_gene: TRBJ1-2; v_gene: TRBV6-5; d_gene: TRBD1; CDR3aa: CASRQGHYGYTF; CDR3nt: TGTGCCAGTAGACAGGGCCACTATGGCTACACCTTC
abundance: -; j_gene: TRBJ1-1; v_gene: TRBV7-2; d_gene: -; CDR3aa: CASSLDRAKTEAFF; CDR3nt: TGTGCCAGCAGCTTAGACAGGGCGAAGACTGAAGCTTTCTTT
abundance: -; j_gene: TRBJ2-5; v_gene: TRBV7-7; d_gene: -; CDR3aa: CASSKTGRRETQYF; CDR3nt: TGTGCCAGCAGCAAAACGGGGAGAAGAGAGACCCAGTACTTC
abundance: -; j_gene: TRBJ1-1; v_gene: TRBV5-1; d_gene: -; CDR3aa: CASMLSGDTEAFF; CDR3nt: TGCGCCAGCATGCTCTCAGGGGACACTGAAGCTTTCTTT
abundance: -; j_gene: TRBJ2-3; v_gene: TRBV7-2; d_gene: TRBD2; CDR3aa: CASSQSRAGVDTQYF; CDR3nt: TGTGCCAGCAGCCAGTCGCGCGCGGGGGTAGATACGCAGTATTTT
abundance: -; j_gene: TRBJ1-1; v_gene: TRBV19; d_gene: -; CDR3aa: CASSFQGRGNTEAFF; CDR3nt: TGTGCCAGTAGTTTTCAGGGGAGGGGAAACACTGAAGCTTTCTTT
abundance: few; j_gene: TRBJ2-1; v_gene: TRBV6-4; d_gene: TRBD2; CDR3aa: CASSDSTSGSNEQFF; CDR3nt: TGTGCCAGCAGTGACTCGACTAGCGGGAGCAATGAGCAGTTCTTC
abundance: -; j_gene: TRBJ1-2; v_gene: TRBV6-5; d_gene: -; CDR3aa: CASGPAGYGYTF; CDR3nt: TGTGCCAGTGGGCCCGCCGGCTATGGCTACACCTTC
abundance: -; j_gene: TRBJ2-5; v_gene: TRBV7-8; d_gene: TRBD2; CDR3aa: CASSLTPSGGQETQYF; CDR3nt: TGTGCCAGCAGCTTAACCCCATCCGGGGGGCAAGAGACCCAGTACTTC
abundance: few; j_gene: TRBJ1-3; v_gene: TRBV2; d_gene: TRBD1; CDR3aa: CASSRDRAFSGNTIYF; CDR3nt: TGTGCCAGCAGTCGTGACAGGGCCTTCTCTGGAAACACCATATATTTT
abundance: -; j_gene: TRBJ2-5; v_gene: TRBV27; d_gene: -; CDR3aa: CASSSNYGVQETQYF; CDR3nt: TGTGCCAGCAGTTCTAACTATGGAGTCCAAGAGACCCAGTACTTC
abundance: -; j_gene: TRBJ2-1; v_gene: TRBV4-1; d_gene: TRBD2; CDR3aa: CASSQDAGRETGNEQFF; CDR3nt: TGCGCCAGCAGCCAAGATGCAGGGCGGGAGACTGGCAATGAGCAGTTCTTC
abundance: -; j_gene: TRBJ2-5; v_gene: TRBV6-5; d_gene: TRBD1; CDR3aa: CASRATGRETQYF; CDR3nt: TGTGCCAGCAGAGCGACAGGGAGAGAGACCCAGTACTTC
abundance: -; j_gene: TRBJ2-1; v_gene: TRBV9; d_gene: TRBD1; CDR3aa: CASSVSPRQGPYNEQFF; CDR3nt: TGTGCCAGCAGCGTATCGCCGAGACAGGGGCCTTACAATGAGCAGTTCTTC
abundance: -; j_gene: TRBJ1-1; v_gene: TRBV14; d_gene: -; CDR3aa: CASGGSLNTEAFF; CDR3nt: TGTGCCAGCGGCGGGAGCTTGAACACTGAAGCTTTCTTT
abundance: -; j_gene: TRBJ2-7; v_gene: TRBV2; d_gene: TRBD1; CDR3aa: CASSVDRGTYEQYF; CDR3nt: TGTGCCAGCAGTGTGGACAGGGGCACCTACGAGCAGTACTTC
abundance: -; j_gene: TRBJ1-6; v_gene: TRBV11-2; d_gene: -; CDR3aa: CASSSDRFNSPLHF; CDR3nt: TGTGCCAGCAGCTCAGACAGATTCAATTCACCCCTCCACTTT
abundance: once; j_gene: TRBJ2-2; v_gene: TRBV11-2; d_gene: TRBD1; CDR3aa: CASSLYSGTGGTGELFF; CDR3nt: TGTGCCAGCAGCCTCTATTCCGGGACAGGGGGTACCGGGGAGCTGTTTTTT
abundance: -; j_gene: TRBJ1-3; v_gene: TRBV7-2; d_gene: -; CDR3aa: CASSLSNSGNTIYF; CDR3nt: TGTGCCAGCAGCTTATCAAACTCTGGAAACACCATATATTTT
abundance: few; j_gene: TRBJ1-4; v_gene: TRBV7-9; d_gene: -; CDR3aa: CASSVSQANEKLFF; CDR3nt: TGTGCCAGCAGCGTTTCCCAGGCTAATGAAAAACTGTTTTTT
abundance: -; j_gene: TRBJ2-5; v_gene: TRBV7-2; d_gene: TRBD1; CDR3aa: CASSKAGTGIETQYF; CDR3nt: TGTGCCAGCAGCAAAGCCGGGACAGGGATAGAGACCCAGTACTTC
abundance: -; j_gene: TRBJ2-3; v_gene: TRBV19; d_gene: TRBD2; CDR3aa: CASSTLAGEGTDTQYF; CDR3nt: TGTGCCAGTAGTACTCTAGCGGGAGAGGGGACAGATACGCAGTATTTT
abundance: few; j_gene: TRBJ1-2; v_gene: TRBV19; d_gene: -; CDR3aa: CASSIEEYGYTF; CDR3nt: TGTGCCAGTAGTATAGAAGAGTATGGCTACACCTTC
abundance: -; j_gene: TRBJ2-2; v_gene: TRBV10-3; d_gene: TRBD2; CDR3aa: CAMLAGGRAGTGELFF; CDR3nt: TGTGCCATGCTAGCGGGAGGACGAGCGGGGACCGGGGAGCTGTTTTTT
abundance: -; j_gene: TRBJ1-5; v_gene: TRBV28; d_gene: -; CDR3aa: CASRGDDNQPQHF; CDR3nt: TGTGCCAGCAGAGGGGATGACAATCAGCCCCAGCATTTT
abundance: few; j_gene: TRBJ2-5; v_gene: TRBV18; d_gene: -; CDR3aa: CASSPPGQKETQYF; CDR3nt: TGTGCCAGCTCACCACCGGGGCAGAAAGAGACCCAGTACTTC
abundance: -; j_gene: TRBJ1-5; v_gene: TRBV30; d_gene: TRBD1; CDR3aa: CAWSVPTGGGQPQHF; CDR3nt: TGTGCCTGGAGTGTACCTACAGGGGGCGGTCAGCCCCAGCATTTT
abundance: -; j_gene: TRBJ1-2; v_gene: TRBV6-4; d_gene: -; CDR3aa: CASSDRAGHYGYTF; CDR3nt: TGTGCCAGCAGTGACAGGGCAGGGCACTATGGCTACACCTTC